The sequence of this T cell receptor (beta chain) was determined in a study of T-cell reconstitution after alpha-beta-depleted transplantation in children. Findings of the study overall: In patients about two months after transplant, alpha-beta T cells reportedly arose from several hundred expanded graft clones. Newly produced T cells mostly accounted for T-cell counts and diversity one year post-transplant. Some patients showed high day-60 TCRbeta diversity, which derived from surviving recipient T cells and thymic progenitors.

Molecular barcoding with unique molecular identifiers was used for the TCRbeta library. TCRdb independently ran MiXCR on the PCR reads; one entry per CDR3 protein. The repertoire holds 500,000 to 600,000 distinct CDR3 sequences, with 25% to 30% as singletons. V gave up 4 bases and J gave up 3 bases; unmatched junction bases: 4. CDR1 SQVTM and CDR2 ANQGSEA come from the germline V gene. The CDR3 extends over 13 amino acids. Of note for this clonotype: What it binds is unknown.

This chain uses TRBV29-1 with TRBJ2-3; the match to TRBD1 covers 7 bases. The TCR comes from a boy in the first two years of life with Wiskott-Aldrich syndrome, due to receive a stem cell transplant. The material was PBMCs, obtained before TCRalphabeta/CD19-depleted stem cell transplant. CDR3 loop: CSVVTGWTDTQYF. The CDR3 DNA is TGCAGCGTTGTGACAGGGTGGACAGATACGCAGTATTTT.